This T cell receptor (beta chain) was sequenced during a study of metastatic and nonmetastatic thyroid tumors. Study-wide background: Blood and tumor or nodule tissue repertoires from malignant and benign thyroid patients were compared. General study points: In both blood and tumor samples, TCR beta diversity was reported significantly higher for malignant than benign nodules.

Trimming removed 6 bases from V and 3 bases from J; junction bases left unmatched: 3. CDR3 length: 15 amino acids. The V gene's germline CDR1 is MNHNS and CDR2 SASEGT. In the original workflow: Researchers built a distant-metastasis classifier for papillary thyroid cancer that drew on CDR3 differences across clinicopathological groups. MiXCR reprocessed the PCR reads for TCRdb. The V and J calls shown here were made by TCRdb, not taken from the authors' results. This table has about 5,400 clones, approximately 37% appearing once. All patients reached thyroid surgery having received no treatment beforehand. A remark on this clone: Its specificity is unknown.

The sample taken for sequencing was adjacent normal tissue. This rearrangement joins TRBV6-1 to TRBJ2-7, with TRBD2 identical over 15 bases. This receptor was obtained from a female donor with papillary thyroid cancer or a benign thyroid nodule (not recorded which). Some clones in this sample may be carry-over from other donors' samples. CDR3 in DNA: TGTGCCAGCAGGGAGGGACTAGCGGGGGGCTACGAGCAGTACTTC. Encoded protein: CASREGLAGGYEQYF.